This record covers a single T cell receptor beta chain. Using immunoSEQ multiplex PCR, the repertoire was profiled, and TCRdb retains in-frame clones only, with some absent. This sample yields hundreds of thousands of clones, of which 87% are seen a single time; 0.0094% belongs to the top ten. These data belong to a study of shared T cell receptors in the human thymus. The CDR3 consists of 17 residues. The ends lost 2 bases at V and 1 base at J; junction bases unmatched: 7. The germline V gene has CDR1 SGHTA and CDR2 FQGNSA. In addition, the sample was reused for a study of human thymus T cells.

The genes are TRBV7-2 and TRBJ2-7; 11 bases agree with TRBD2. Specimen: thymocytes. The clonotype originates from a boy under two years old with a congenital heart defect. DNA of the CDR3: TGTGCCAGCAGCTTATATTCCGGACTAGCGGGTTCCTACGAGCAGTACTTC. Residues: CASSLYSGLAGSYEQYF. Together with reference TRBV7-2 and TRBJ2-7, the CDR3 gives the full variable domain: GAGVSQSPSNKVTEKGKDVELRCDPISGHTALYWYRQSLGQGLEFLIYFQGNSAPDKSGLPSDRFSAERTGGSVSTLTIQRTQQEDSAVYLCASSLYSGLAGSYEQYFGPGTRLTVT.